These 22 T cell receptor beta chains were sequenced from one sample in a study of blood T cell repertoires in COVID-19 (dated by TCRdb to about 2020). The library was made by the immunoSEQ multiplex PCR assay. TCRdb took this table from immuneACCESS and kept in-frame rearrangements with V and J called. Such tables lack part of the clones; where checked against another copy, unresolved V genes explain under half of the gap, and the rest is unexplained. This sample gives about 190,000 clones in total; 70% to 85% of them show up just once. The ten largest clones add up to around 12% of the sample. The sequencing sample was made of peripheral blood. The source is a woman in her fifties or sixties with acute or convalescent COVID-19.

The chain couples TRBV30 to TRBJ2-3, with 10 nucleotides matching TRBD2. The germline V gene has CDR1 GTSNPN and CDR2 SVGIG (reference sequence). The CDR3 sequence is 15 residues long. The V segment lost 2 bases and the J segment 6 bases; nucleotides outside the gene matches: 8. In DNA, the CDR3 is TGTGCCTGGAGTCAGAGCGGGGGGGCCAGGGATACGCAGTATTTT. Amino acid sequence: CAWSQSGGARDTQYF.

The chain links TRBV19 to TRBJ2-2, with 11 bases identical to TRBD2. V was pared by 6 bases and J by 3 bases, with 6 bases of the junction left unmatched. The length of the CDR3 is 16 residues. Germline values: CDR1 LNHDA, CDR2 SQIVND (reference sequence). CDR3 amino acids: CASSLTSGGYTGELFF. The DNA of the CDR3 is TGTGCCAGTAGCCTCACTAGCGGGGGATACACCGGGGAGCTGTTTTTT.

For the CDR3, the DNA is TGTGCCAGCAGCTTAGAAAGAAGGGGCACTGAAGCTTTCTTT. This encodes CASSLERRGTEAFF. The chain carries TRBV11-2 and TRBJ1-1; D perhaps matches TRBD1 (5 bases). CDR1 is SGHAT, CDR2 FQNNGV, per germline. The CDR3 is made up of 14 amino acids. The V gene lost 0 bases and the J gene lost 4 bases, with 9 bases spanning the gap. The variable domain in full, with the rest retrieved from reference TRBV11-2 and TRBJ1-1, is EAGVAQSPRYKIIEKRQSVAFWCNPISGHATLYWYQQILGQGPKLLIQFQNNGVVDDSQLPKDRFSAERLKGVDSTLKIQPAKLEDSAVYLCASSLERRGTEAFFGQGTRLTVV.

The table lists this clone with a count of one. V usage is TRBV18 and J usage is TRBJ1-1; a weak D match, TRBD1 (5 bases). The CDR3 has 14 amino acids. Germline V gives CDR1 KGHSH, CDR2 LQKENI. Trimming removed 5 bases at V and 6 bases at J, with 16 bases between. The CDR3 DNA reads TGTGCCAGCTCAGCTCCGGGGGGGATCCCTGAAGCTTTCTTT. It yields the protein CASSAPGGIPEAFF.

This clone was seen once. V is TRBV24-1 and J is TRBJ2-3, with TRBD2 matching 7 bases. Germline-derived CDR1 and CDR2 are KGHDR and SFDVKD. The V segment lost 5 bases and the J segment 2 bases; nucleotides outside the gene matches: 6. The CDR3 length is 15 residues. CDR3 loop: CATSGPSGLTDTQYF. CDR3 in DNA: TGTGCCACCAGTGGGCCTAGCGGACTCACAGATACGCAGTATTTT.

At least ten counts were recorded for this clone. The chain couples TRBV5-1 to TRBJ1-1; 7 nucleotides match TRBD1. V was clipped by 0 bases and J by 5 bases; unmatched bases: 4. The germline gives CDR1 SGHRS, CDR2 YFSETQ. The CDR3 length is 14 residues. This CDR3 reads CASSLEQGRTEAFF. The CDR3 DNA is TGCGCCAGCAGCTTGGAACAGGGGAGGACTGAAGCTTTCTTT. The full variable domain, its missing parts supplied by reference TRBV5-1 and TRBJ1-1, is KAGVTQTPRYLIKTRGQQVTLSCSPISGHRSVSWYQQTPGQGLQFLFEYFSETQRNKGNFPGRFSGRQFSNSRSEMNVSTLELGDSALYLCASSLEQGRTEAFFGQGTRLTVV.

The sample holds one count of this clone. The genes are TRBV6-1 and TRBJ2-7, with 7 positions matching TRBD2. CDR1 MNHNS and CDR2 SASEGT come from the germline V gene. The CDR3 is 15 residues long. The V segment lost 1 base and the J segment 4 bases; nucleotides outside the gene matches: 7. The CDR3, as DNA: TGTGCCAGCAGTGAAGAAGCCGGGGGGATATACGAGCAGTACTTC. It specifies CASSEEAGGIYEQYF.

The chain has TRBV7-6 and TRBJ1-3, with TRBD1 matching over 7 bases. In germline, CDR1 is SGHVS, CDR2 FNYEAQ. V trimming: 3 bases; J trimming: 4 bases; junction bases outside the gene matches: 9. This CDR3 region has 16 residues. The CDR3 protein is CASSFTNRGSGNTIYF. The CDR3, as DNA: TGTGCCAGCAGCTTCACGAACAGGGGATCCGGAAACACCATATATTTT. The complete variable domain, with remaining parts taken from reference TRBV7-6 and TRBJ1-3, reads GAGVSQSPRYKVTKRGQDVALRCDPISGHVSLYWYRQALGQGPEFLTYFNYEAQQDKSGLPNDRFSAERPEGSISTLTIQRTEQRDSAMYRCASSFTNRGSGNTIYFGEGSWLTVV.

This chain links TRBV24-1 with TRBJ2-7, with a possible D match to TRBD1 (5 bases). The CDR3 consists of 11 residues. V was pared by 9 bases and J by 3 bases, with 8 bases between. Germline V CDR1 and CDR2: KGHDR, SFDVKD. In nucleotides, the CDR3 is TGTGCCACCGCCAGGGACTACGAGCAGTACTTC. This translates into CATARDYEQYF.

CDR3 region: CASSLLPGSGYTF. CDR3 DNA: TGTGCCAGCAGTTTGTTACCAGGAAGTGGCTACACCTTC. V gene TRBV28 combines with J gene TRBJ1-2, with D unresolved. Trimming took 3 bases from V and 7 from J, leaving 12 bases between them. The CDR3 spans 13 residues. Looked up from germline, CDR1 is MDHEN and CDR2 is SYDVKM.

The count of this clone is one. The V gene is TRBV24-1, the J gene TRBJ1-6; tentatively, D is TRBD1 (5 bases). The CDR3 totals 15 residues. Germline assignment: CDR1 KGHDR and CDR2 SFDVKD. With 5 bases removed from V and 9 bases from J, the gap between germline ends came to 16 bases. In DNA, the CDR3 is TGTGCCACCAGTGCCCGCGAGACAGCTGGTTCACCCCTCCACTTT. Translating it yields CATSARETAGSPLHF.

The chain links TRBV18 to TRBJ2-2; 9 nucleotides align to TRBD1. The V segment lost 3 bases and the J segment 1 base; nucleotides outside the gene matches: 9. The germline gives CDR1 KGHSH, CDR2 LQKENI. The CDR3 is made up of 18 amino acids. The CDR3 DNA reads as TGTGCCAGCTCACCGCAACGGCCGGGACAGGGGAACACCGGGGAGCTGTTTTTT. It is translated as CASSPQRPGQGNTGELFF.

The rearrangement uses TRBV2 and TRBJ1-2; D is unresolved. The V end was cut by 6 bases, the J end by 3 bases, with 14 bases between. Germline V gives CDR1 SNHLY, CDR2 FYNNEI. CDR3 length: 14 amino acids. CDR3 loop: CASSEFRADYGYTF. Written as DNA, the CDR3 is TGTGCCAGCAGCGAGTTTAGAGCTGACTATGGCTACACCTTC.

The chain links TRBV25-1 to TRBJ2-1; no clear D. The V gene's germline CDR1 is MGHDK and CDR2 SYGVNS. V lost 5 bases to trimming and J lost 4 bases, with 18 bases between them. This CDR3 is built from 16 residues. The CDR3 DNA reads as TGTGCCAGCAGTCAAGCTCGAACAGCTAATTACAATGAGCAGTTCTTC. Amino acid sequence: CASSQARTANYNEQFF. The complete variable domain, with remaining parts taken from reference TRBV25-1 and TRBJ2-1, reads EADIYQTPRYLVIGTGKKITLECSQTMGHDKMYWYQQDPGMELHLIHYSYGVNSTEKGDLSSESTVSRIRTEHFPLTLESARPSHTSQYLCASSQARTANYNEQFFGPGTRLTVL.

A word on this clone: The same CDR3 can be traced to other DNA sequences in this sample. The chain carries TRBV10-3 and TRBJ2-7; TRBD2 aligns across 11 bases. This CDR3 is 14 amino acids long. The J segment lost 0 bases and the V segment lost 6 bases, leaving 1 base of the junction unmatched. Germline values: CDR1 ENHRY, CDR2 SYGVKD. The CDR3 is CAIRTSGTSYEQYF. In nucleotides, the CDR3 is TGTGCCATCAGGACTAGCGGGACCTCCTACGAGCAGTACTTC.

The rearrangement joins TRBV5-1 to TRBJ2-2, with D perhaps TRBD1 (6 bases). Deletions cut 4 bases from V and 1 base from J, with 11 bases between. Germline V gene data show CDR1 as SGHRS and CDR2 as YFSETQ. CDR3 length: 15 amino acids. DNA for the CDR3: TGCGCCAGCAGCCGTGGACAGAGGAACACCGGGGAGCTGTTTTTT. Its protein product is CASSRGQRNTGELFF.

This sequence joins TRBV30 and TRBJ2-2; TRBD1 aligns across 10 bases. V gave up 2 bases and J gave up 7 bases; unmatched junction bases: 4. Looked up from germline, CDR1 is GTSNPN and CDR2 is SVGIG (reference sequence). The CDR3 runs 14 residues. The CDR3 spells CAWSRTGGIGELFF. DNA of the CDR3: TGTGCCTGGAGTAGGACAGGGGGGATCGGGGAGCTGTTTTTT. The entire variable domain, with the rest obtained from reference TRBV30 and TRBJ2-2, is as follows: SQTIHQWPATLVQPVGSPLSLECTVEGTSNPNLYWYRQAAGRGLQLLFYSVGIGQISSEVPQNLSASRPQDRQFILSSKKLLLSDSGFYLCAWSRTGGIGELFFGEGSRLTVL.

The rearrangement joins TRBV7-8 to TRBJ1-3, with D possibly TRBD1 on 6 matching bases. Germline V gene data show CDR1 as SGHVS and CDR2 as FQNEAQ. This CDR3 is 14 amino acids long. Trimming took 3 bases from V and 4 from J, leaving 10 bases between them. DNA for the CDR3: TGTGCCAGCAGCTTGACAGGCGGAGGAAACACCATATATTTT. Residues: CASSLTGGGNTIYF.

The gene calls are TRBV27 and TRBJ2-1; TRBD2 aligns across 12 bases. The germline V gene has CDR1 MNHEY and CDR2 SMNVEV (reference sequence). With 8 bases clipped from V and 9 bases from J, the junction kept 8 bases outside the gene matches. There are 14 residues in the CDR3. The CDR3 region has the DNA TGTGCCAGCGGGCTAGCGGGAGGGCCTGGTGAGCAGTTCTTC. Protein: CASGLAGGPGEQFF.

The chain employs TRBV18 and TRBJ1-3, with D maybe TRBD1 (6 bases). Trimming removed 3 bases at V and 4 bases at J, with 10 bases between. Germline V lookup: CDR1 KGHSH, CDR2 LQKENI. CDR3 length equals 14 residues. For the CDR3, the DNA is TGTGCCAGCTCACCGACAGGAGGAGGAAACACCATATATTTT. Its protein is CASSPTGGGNTIYF. The full variable domain, its missing parts supplied by reference TRBV18 and TRBJ1-3, is NAGVMQNPRHLVRRRGQEARLRCSPMKGHSHVYWYRQLPEEGLKFMVYLQKENIIDESGMPKERFSAEFPKEGPSILRIQQVVRGDSAAYFCASSPTGGGNTIYFGEGSWLTVV.

The chain combines TRBV28 with TRBJ2-1; 10 bases align to TRBD2. The CDR3 length is 13 residues. CDR1 is MDHEN, CDR2 SYDVKM, per germline. The trim removed 6 bases at V and 5 bases at J, leaving 1 base unmatched. The CDR3, as DNA: TGTGCCAGCAGCCTAGCGGGGGACAATGAGCAGTTCTTC. The encoded protein is CASSLAGDNEQFF. The whole variable domain, filled in from reference TRBV28 and TRBJ2-1, reads DVKVTQSSRYLVKRTGEKVFLECVQDMDHENMFWYRQDPGLGLRLIYFSYDVKMKEKGDIPEGYSVSREKKERFSLILESASTNQTSMYLCASSLAGDNEQFFGPGTRLTVL.

The chain combines TRBV6-5 with TRBJ2-3, with no clear D. CDR1 and CDR2 (germline): MNHEY, SVGAGI. The V gene lost 6 bases and the J gene lost 2 bases, with 12 bases spanning the gap. CDR3 length: 14 amino acids. As DNA, the CDR3 is TGTGCCAGCAGCCAATCACTTCCCACAGATACGCAGTATTTT. It yields the protein CASSQSLPTDTQYF.